These 4 T cell receptor beta chains share one sample of origin, sequenced in a study of Graves' ophthalmopathy and Graves' hyperthyroidism. RNA transcripts served as template for amplifying TCR beta CDR3 sequences. The library came from an HTBI-primed first-round RT-PCR and a second-round multiplex PCR. TCRdb independently ran MiXCR on the multiplex PCR reads; one entry per CDR3 protein. Of more than 1,000,000 distinct CDR3 sequences in the sample, less than 45% were seen once. Sequencing input: peripheral blood or thyroid tissue (not recorded which). The receptors stem from an adult man with Graves' hyperthyroidism.

The chain joins TRBV11-2 to TRBJ1-4; 7 bases are shared with TRBD1. V was pared by 5 bases and J by 8 bases, with 11 bases of the junction left unmatched. The CDR3 consists of 15 residues. CDR1 is SGHAT and CDR2 is FQNNGV in the germline V gene. CDR3 sequence reads: CASSTQGGMGEKLFF. Here the CDR3 DNA reads TGTGCCAGCAGCACCCAAGGGGGCATGGGGGAAAAACTGTTTTTT.

This clonotype came up many times. This chain uses TRBV10-3 with TRBJ1-1; possible D gene TRBD1, 5 bases. In germline, CDR1 is ENHRY, CDR2 SYGVKD. Trimming cost V 3 bases and J 0 bases, with 8 bases left between them. This CDR3 is 14 amino acids long. DNA for the CDR3: TGTGCCATCAGTGAAAGGGGAGTGAACACTGAAGCTTTCTTT. Residues: CAISERGVNTEAFF.

V is TRBV29-1 and J is TRBJ2-2; possible D gene TRBD1, 6 bases. The V gene lost 5 bases and the J gene lost 6 bases, with 16 bases spanning the gap. CDR1 is SQVTM, CDR2 ANQGSEA, per germline. This CDR3 region has 14 residues. The CDR3 spells CSVRGSGAAGELFF. In DNA, the CDR3 is TGCAGCGTTCGAGGGTCAGGGGCGGCCGGGGAGCTGTTTTTT.

The rearrangement links TRBV2 to TRBJ1-5, with 7 bases fitting TRBD1. Germline CDR1 is SNHLY and CDR2 is FYNNEI. After removal of 5 bases from V and 8 bases from J, the junction contained 15 bases not matched to a gene. The CDR3 runs 16 residues. CDR3 amino acids: CASSSALTGRTEPQHF. The CDR3 bases are TGTGCCAGCAGTTCCGCCCTGACAGGGAGAACGGAGCCCCAGCATTTT.